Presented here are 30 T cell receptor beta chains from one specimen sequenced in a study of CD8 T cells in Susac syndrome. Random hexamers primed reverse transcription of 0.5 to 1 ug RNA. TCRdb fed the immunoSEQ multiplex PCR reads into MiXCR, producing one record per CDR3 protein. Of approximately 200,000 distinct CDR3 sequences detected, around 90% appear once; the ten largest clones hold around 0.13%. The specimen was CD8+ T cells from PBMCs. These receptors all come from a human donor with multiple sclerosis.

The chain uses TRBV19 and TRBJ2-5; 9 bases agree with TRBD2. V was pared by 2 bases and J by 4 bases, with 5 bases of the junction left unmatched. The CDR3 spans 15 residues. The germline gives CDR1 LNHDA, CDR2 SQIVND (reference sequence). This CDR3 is CASSISSGVRETQYF. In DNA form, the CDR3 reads TGTGCCAGTAGTATATCTAGCGGGGTGCGAGAGACCCAGTACTTC. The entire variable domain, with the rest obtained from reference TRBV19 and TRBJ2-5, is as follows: DGGITQSPKYLFRKEGQNVTLSCEQNLNHDAMYWYRQDPGQGLRLIYYSQIVNDFQKGDIAEGYSVSREKKESFPLTVTSAQKNPTAFYLCASSISSGVRETQYFGPGTRLLVL.

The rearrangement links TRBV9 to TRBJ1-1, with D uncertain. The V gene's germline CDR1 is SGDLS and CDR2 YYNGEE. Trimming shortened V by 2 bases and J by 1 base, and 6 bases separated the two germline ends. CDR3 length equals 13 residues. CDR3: CASSVPGNTEAFF. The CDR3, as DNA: TGTGCCAGCAGCGTCCCAGGGAACACTGAAGCTTTCTTT. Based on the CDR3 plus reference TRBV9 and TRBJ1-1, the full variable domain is DSGVTQTPKHLITATGQRVTLRCSPRSGDLSVYWYQQSLDQGLQFLIQYYNGEERAKGNILERFSAQQFPDLHSELNLSSLELGDSALYFCASSVPGNTEAFFGQGTRLTVV.

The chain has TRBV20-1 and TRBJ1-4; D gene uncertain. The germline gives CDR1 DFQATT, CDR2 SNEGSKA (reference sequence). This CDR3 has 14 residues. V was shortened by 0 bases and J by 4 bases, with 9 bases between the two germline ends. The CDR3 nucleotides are TGCAGTGCTAGAGATGGAAAGGTTAATGAAAAACTGTTTTTT. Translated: CSARDGKVNEKLFF.

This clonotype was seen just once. The CDR3 nucleotides read TGTGCCAGCAGTTCCCGGACAGGGATAAGGGATACGCAGTATTTT. Translating gives CASSSRTGIRDTQYF. The rearrangement links TRBV25-1 to TRBJ2-3, with 8 bases fitting TRBD1. The CDR3 contains 15 residues. Germline values: CDR1 MGHDK, CDR2 SYGVNS. V dropped 5 bases and J dropped 6; count of bases not matched to a gene: 10.

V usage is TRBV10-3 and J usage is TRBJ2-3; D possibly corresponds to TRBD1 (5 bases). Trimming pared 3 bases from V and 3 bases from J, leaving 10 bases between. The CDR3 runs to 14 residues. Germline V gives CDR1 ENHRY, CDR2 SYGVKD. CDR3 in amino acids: CAISDPQGTDTQYF. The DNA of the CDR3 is TGTGCCATCAGTGATCCCCAGGGAACAGATACGCAGTATTTT.

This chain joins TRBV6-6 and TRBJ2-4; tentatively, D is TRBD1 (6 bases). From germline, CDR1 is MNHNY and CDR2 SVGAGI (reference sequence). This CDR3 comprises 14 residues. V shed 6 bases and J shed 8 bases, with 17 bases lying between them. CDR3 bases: TGTGCCAGCAGCCAAGACAGGCCTGGGGACATTCAGTACTTC. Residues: CASSQDRPGDIQYF.

CDR3 nucleotide sequence: TGCGCCAGCAGCCTGGACCCCTTGGACGAGCAGTACTTC. This translates into CASSLDPLDEQYF. The V call is TRBV5-1, the J call TRBJ2-7; no firm D call. CDR3 length equals 13 residues. V was trimmed by 4 bases and J by 5 bases, leaving 13 bases between them. Germline V lookup: CDR1 SGHRS, CDR2 YFSETQ.

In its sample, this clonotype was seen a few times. CDR3 loop: CAWSVSPGGSYEQYF. As DNA, the CDR3 is TGTGCCTGGAGTGTAAGCCCGGGCGGCTCCTACGAGCAGTACTTC. The chain is built from TRBV30 and TRBJ2-7; D unclear. Per the germline V gene, CDR1 is GTSNPN and CDR2 is SVGIG (reference sequence). This CDR3 is 15 amino acids long. V was clipped by 0 bases and J by 0 bases, with 12 bases between them.

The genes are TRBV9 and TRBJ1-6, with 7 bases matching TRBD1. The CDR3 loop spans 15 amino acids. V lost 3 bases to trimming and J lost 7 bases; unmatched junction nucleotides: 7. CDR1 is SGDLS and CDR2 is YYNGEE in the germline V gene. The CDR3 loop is CASSALGQDNSPLHF. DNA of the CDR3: TGTGCCAGCAGCGCCTTAGGACAGGACAATTCACCCCTCCACTTT.

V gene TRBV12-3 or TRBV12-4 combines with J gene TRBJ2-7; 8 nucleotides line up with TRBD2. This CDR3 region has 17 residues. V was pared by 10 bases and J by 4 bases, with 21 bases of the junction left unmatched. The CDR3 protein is CATTISGVSGGSYEQYF. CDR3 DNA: TGTGCCACCACAATCTCGGGGGTGAGCGGGGGCTCTTACGAGCAGTACTTC.

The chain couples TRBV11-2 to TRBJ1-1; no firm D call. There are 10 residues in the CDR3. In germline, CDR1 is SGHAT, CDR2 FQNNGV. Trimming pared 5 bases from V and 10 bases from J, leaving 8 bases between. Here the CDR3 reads CASSPPRAFF. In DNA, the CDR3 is TGTGCCAGCAGCCCGCCTAGAGCTTTCTTT.

CDR3 sequence (DNA): TGTGCCAGCAGCCCGGGCCATGGGGGGGTGACGAGCTCCTACAATGAGCAGTTCTTC. Encoded protein: CASSPGHGGVTSSYNEQFF. V gene TRBV3-1 combines with J gene TRBJ2-1; 7 bases align to TRBD2. Germline V lookup: CDR1 LGHDT, CDR2 YNNKEL (reference sequence). J lost 0 bases, V lost 4 bases, and 15 bases had no gene match. The CDR3 contains 19 residues.

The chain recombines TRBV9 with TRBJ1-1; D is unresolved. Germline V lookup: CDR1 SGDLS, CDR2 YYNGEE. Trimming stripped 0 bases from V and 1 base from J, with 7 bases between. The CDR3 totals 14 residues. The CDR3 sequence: CASSVAEGNTEAFF. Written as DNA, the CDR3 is TGTGCCAGCAGCGTAGCGGAGGGGAACACTGAAGCTTTCTTT.

The chain's CDR3 is CASSLSGNREKLFF. CDR3 nucleotides: TGTGCCAGCAGTTTGTCAGGCAACAGAGAAAAACTGTTTTTT. The rearrangement links TRBV12-3 or TRBV12-4 to TRBJ1-4; unclear D gene. Between the trimmed V and J ends, which lost 3 bases and 8 bases, there was a span of 13 bases. This CDR3 is 14 amino acids long.

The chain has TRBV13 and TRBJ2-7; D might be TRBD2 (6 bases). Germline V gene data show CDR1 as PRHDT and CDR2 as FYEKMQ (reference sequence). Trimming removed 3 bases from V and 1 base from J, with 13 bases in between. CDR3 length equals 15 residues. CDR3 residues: CASSFGSGPSYEQYF. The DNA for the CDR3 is TGTGCCAGCAGCTTTGGGAGCGGGCCTTCCTACGAGCAGTACTTC.

The CDR3 reads CSVEPGDDTQYF. In nucleotides, the CDR3 is TGCAGCGTTGAACCAGGGGATGATACGCAGTATTTT. V is TRBV29-1 and J is TRBJ2-3; D is perhaps TRBD1 (6 bases). Trimming removed 2 bases at V and 6 bases at J, with 9 bases between. CDR1 is SQVTM, CDR2 ANQGSEA, per germline. The CDR3 covers 12 residues.

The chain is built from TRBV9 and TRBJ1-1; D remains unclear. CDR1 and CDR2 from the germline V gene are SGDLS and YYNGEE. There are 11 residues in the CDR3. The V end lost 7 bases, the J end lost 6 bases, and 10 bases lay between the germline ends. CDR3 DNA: TGTGCCAGCGGAAGCCCCTCTGAAGCTTTCTTT. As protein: CASGSPSEAFF.

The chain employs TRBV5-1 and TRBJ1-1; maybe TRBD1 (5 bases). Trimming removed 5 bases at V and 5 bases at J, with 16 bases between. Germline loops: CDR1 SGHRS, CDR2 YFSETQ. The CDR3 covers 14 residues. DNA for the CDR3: TGCGCCAGCAGTAAATCAGGGTCGGGGACTGAAGCTTTCTTT. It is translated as CASSKSGSGTEAFF.

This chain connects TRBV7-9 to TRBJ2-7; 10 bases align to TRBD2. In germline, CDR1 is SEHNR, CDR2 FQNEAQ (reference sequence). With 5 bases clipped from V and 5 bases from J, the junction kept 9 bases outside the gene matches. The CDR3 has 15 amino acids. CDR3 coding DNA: TGTGCCAGCAGCCGACGGTCTAGCGGGGGTAACGAGCAGTACTTC. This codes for CASSRRSSGGNEQYF. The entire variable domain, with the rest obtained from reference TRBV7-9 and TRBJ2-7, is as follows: DTGVSQNPRHKITKRGQNVTFRCDPISEHNRLYWYRQTLGQGPEFLTYFQNEAQLEKSRLLSDRFSAERPKGSFSTLEIQRTEQGDSAMYLCASSRRSSGGNEQYFGPGTRLTVT.

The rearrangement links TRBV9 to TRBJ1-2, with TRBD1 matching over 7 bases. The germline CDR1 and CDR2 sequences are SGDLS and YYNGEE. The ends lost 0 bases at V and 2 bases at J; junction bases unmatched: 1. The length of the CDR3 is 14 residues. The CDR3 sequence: CASSVAGGNYGYTF. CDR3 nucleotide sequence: TGTGCCAGCAGCGTAGCAGGGGGAAACTATGGCTACACCTTC. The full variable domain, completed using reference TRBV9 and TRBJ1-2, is DSGVTQTPKHLITATGQRVTLRCSPRSGDLSVYWYQQSLDQGLQFLIQYYNGEERAKGNILERFSAQQFPDLHSELNLSSLELGDSALYFCASSVAGGNYGYTFGSGTRLTVV.

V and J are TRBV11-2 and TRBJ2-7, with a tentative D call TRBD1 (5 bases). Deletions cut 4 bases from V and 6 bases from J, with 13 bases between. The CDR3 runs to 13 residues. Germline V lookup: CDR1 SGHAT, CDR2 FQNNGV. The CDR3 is CASSWGLGAEQYF. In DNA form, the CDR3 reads TGTGCCAGCAGCTGGGGATTAGGGGCCGAGCAGTACTTC.

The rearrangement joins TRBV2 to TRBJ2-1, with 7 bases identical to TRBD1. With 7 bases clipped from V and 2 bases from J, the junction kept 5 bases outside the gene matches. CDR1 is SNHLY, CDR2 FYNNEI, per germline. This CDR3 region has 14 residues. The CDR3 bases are TGTGCCAGCACCTGGGACAGCCCCTACAATGAGCAGTTCTTC. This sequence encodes CASTWDSPYNEQFF.

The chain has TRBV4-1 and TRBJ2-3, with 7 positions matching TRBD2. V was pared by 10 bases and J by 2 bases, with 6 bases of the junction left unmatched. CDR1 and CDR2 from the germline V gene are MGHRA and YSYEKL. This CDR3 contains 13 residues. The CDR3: CATSGTNTDTQYF. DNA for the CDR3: TGCGCCACCAGTGGGACTAACACAGATACGCAGTATTTT.

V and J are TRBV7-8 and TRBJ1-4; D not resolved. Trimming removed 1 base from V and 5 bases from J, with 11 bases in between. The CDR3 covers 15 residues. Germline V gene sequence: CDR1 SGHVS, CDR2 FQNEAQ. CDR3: CASSLGAELNEKLFF. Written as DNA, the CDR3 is TGTGCCAGCAGCTTAGGGGCAGAACTAAATGAAAAACTGTTTTTT.

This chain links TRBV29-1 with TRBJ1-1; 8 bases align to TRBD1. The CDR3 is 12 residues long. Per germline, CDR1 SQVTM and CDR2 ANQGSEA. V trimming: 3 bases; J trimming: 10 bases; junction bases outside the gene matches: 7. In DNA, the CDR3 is TGCAGCGTTGAGACAGGGGCCGATAGAGCTTTCTTT. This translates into CSVETGADRAFF.

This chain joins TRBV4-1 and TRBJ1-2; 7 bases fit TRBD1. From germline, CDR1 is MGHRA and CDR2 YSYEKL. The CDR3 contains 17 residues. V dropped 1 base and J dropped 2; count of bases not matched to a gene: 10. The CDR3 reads CASSQGPMDRTNYGYTF. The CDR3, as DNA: TGCGCCAGCAGCCAAGGCCCCATGGACAGGACCAACTATGGCTACACCTTC.

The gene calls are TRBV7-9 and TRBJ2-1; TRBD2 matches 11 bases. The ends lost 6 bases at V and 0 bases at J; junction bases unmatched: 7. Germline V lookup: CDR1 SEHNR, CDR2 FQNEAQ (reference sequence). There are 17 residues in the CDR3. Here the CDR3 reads CASRHPSGRSSYNEQFF. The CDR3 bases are TGTGCCAGCAGGCACCCTAGCGGGAGGAGCTCCTACAATGAGCAGTTCTTC.

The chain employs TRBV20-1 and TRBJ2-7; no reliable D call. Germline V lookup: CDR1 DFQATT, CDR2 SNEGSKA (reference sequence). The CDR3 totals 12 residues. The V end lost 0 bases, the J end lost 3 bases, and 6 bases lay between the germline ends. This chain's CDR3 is CSARDRDYEQYF. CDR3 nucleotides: TGCAGTGCTAGAGATCGAGACTACGAGCAGTACTTC.

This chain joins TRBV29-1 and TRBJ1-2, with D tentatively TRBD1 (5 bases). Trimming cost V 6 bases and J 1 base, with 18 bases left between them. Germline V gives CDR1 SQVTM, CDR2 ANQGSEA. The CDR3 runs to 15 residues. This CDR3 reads CSVLPPGIGNYGYTF. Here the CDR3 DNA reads TGCAGCGTCCTACCCCCAGGGATCGGTAACTATGGCTACACCTTC.

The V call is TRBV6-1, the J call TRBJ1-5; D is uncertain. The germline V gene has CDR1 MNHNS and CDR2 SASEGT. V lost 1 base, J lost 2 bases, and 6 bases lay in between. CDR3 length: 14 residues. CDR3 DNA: TGTGCCAGCAGTGAAGGGGTAGGCAATCAGCCCCAGCATTTT. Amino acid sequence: CASSEGVGNQPQHF.